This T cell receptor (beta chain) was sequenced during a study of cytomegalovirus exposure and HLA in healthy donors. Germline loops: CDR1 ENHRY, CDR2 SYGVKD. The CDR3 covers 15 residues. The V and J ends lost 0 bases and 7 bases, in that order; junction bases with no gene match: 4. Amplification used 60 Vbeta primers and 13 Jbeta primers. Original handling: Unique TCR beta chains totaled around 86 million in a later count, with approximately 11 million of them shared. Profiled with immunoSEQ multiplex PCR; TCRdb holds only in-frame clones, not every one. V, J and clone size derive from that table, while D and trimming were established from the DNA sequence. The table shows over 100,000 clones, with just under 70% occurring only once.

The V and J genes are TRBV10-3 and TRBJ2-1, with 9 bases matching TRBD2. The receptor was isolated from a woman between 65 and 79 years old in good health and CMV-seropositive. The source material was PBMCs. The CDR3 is CAISESSGRTNEQFF. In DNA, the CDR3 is TGTGCCATCAGTGAGTCTAGCGGGAGAACTAATGAGCAGTTCTTC.